This TCR beta chain was sequenced in a study of blood T cell repertoires in COVID-19. About the research overall: Sources were T cells, B-cell-depleted T cells, or PBMCs; the material itself was cDNA or gDNA.

Per the authors' pipeline: Estimation of nucleated cell counts relied on the amplification of reference gene primers. Sequencing was performed with immunoSEQ multiplex PCR; in TCRdb, only in-frame clones are kept and a portion is missing. V, J and clone size reflect that table, while D and trimming were determined from the DNA. The sample holds roughly 110,000 clones, more than 75% seen once. The length of the CDR3 is 15 residues. J gave up 2 bases and V 5 bases, and 6 bases lay outside the gene matches. CDR1 is SNHLY, CDR2 FYNNEI, per germline. The chain joins TRBV2 to TRBJ1-3; TRBD1 aligns across 7 bases. The sequenced sample consisted of peripheral blood. This clonotype was obtained from a woman aged 40-49 years with acute or convalescent COVID-19. In DNA form, the CDR3 reads TGTGCCAGCAGTCTTAACAGGGGCACTGGAAACACCATATATTTT. This encodes CASSLNRGTGNTIYF. Full variable domain (outside the CDR3, taken from reference TRBV2 and TRBJ1-3): EPEVTQTPSHQVTQMGQEVILRCVPISNHLYFYWYRQILGQKVEFLVSFYNNEISEKSEIFDDQFSVERPDGSNFTLKIRSTKLEDSAMYFCASSLNRGTGNTIYFGEGSWLTVV.